These 21 T cell receptor beta chains share one sample of origin, sequenced in a study of blood T cell repertoires in COVID-19 (dated by TCRdb to 2018 to 2021). Libraries were prepared through the immunoSEQ multiplex PCR assay. TCRdb mirrors the immuneACCESS table, restricted to in-frame sequences. Some clones are absent from its copies; in checked studies, under half trace to an unresolved V gene, and the reason for the others is unknown. The sample table shows over 200,000 clones, and approximately 88% are seen once. The ten top clones hold about 3.5% of the sample. Sequenced material: PBMCs or T cells enriched from blood (not recorded which). Receptor source: a woman in her thirties who had been exposed to COVID-19.

The V gene is TRBV19, the J gene TRBJ2-2, with D unresolved. V gave up 3 bases and J gave up 1 base, with 9 bases separating them. Germline V gene data show CDR1 as LNHDA and CDR2 as SQIVND (reference sequence). The length of the CDR3 is 15 residues. This CDR3 is CASSIFSGNTGELFF. The CDR3 DNA is TGTGCCAGTAGTATTTTTTCGGGGAACACCGGGGAGCTGTTTTTT.

V gene TRBV5-1 combines with J gene TRBJ1-5; maybe TRBD1 (5 bases). Deletions cut 4 bases from V and 5 bases from J, with 13 bases between. There are 14 residues in the CDR3. Germline V CDR1 and CDR2: SGHRS, YFSETQ. Here the CDR3 DNA reads TGCGCCAGCAGCCGGACGGGGGGTGATCAGCCCCAGCATTTT. It specifies CASSRTGGDQPQHF.

The genes are TRBV15 and TRBJ2-1; 9 nucleotides align to TRBD2. The junction had 7 bases not matched to a gene; V was cut back by 4 bases and J by 6 bases. Germline V CDR1 and CDR2: LNHNV, YYDKDF (reference sequence). This CDR3 spans 15 amino acids. The CDR3 DNA reads TGTGCCACCAGCAAGGCGGGAGGGCCGACCAATGAGCAGTTCTTC. This translates into CATSKAGGPTNEQFF.

This clone was counted once. The rearrangement joins TRBV6-5 to TRBJ1-5; 7 nucleotides align to TRBD1. The CDR3 is 15 amino acids. V shed 6 bases and J 7 bases; nucleotides not matched to a gene: 12. CDR1 MNHEY and CDR2 SVGAGI come from the germline V gene. In DNA form, the CDR3 reads TGTGCCAGCAGGAGGACAGGAGGGATATACCAGCCCCAGCATTTT. Translating it yields CASRRTGGIYQPQHF.

The chain recombines TRBV5-1 with TRBJ2-1; 14 bases are shared with TRBD2. CDR1 and CDR2 (germline): SGHRS, YFSETQ. V was pared by 4 bases and J by 5 bases, with 2 bases of the junction left unmatched. The CDR3 is made up of 15 amino acids. In DNA, the CDR3 is TGCGCCAGCAGCAGGGGACTAGCGGGGGACAATGAGCAGTTCTTC. This encodes CASSRGLAGDNEQFF.

The chain carries TRBV28 and TRBJ2-3; D ambiguous. Trimming removed 3 bases from V and 0 bases from J, with 10 bases in between. The CDR3 is made up of 15 amino acids. Germline CDR1 reads MDHEN; CDR2 reads SYDVKM. CDR3 residues: CASSLAVPSTDTQYF. CDR3 nucleotide sequence: TGTGCCAGCAGTTTGGCTGTGCCAAGCACAGATACGCAGTATTTT.

The chain combines TRBV4-1 with TRBJ1-2; 7 bases line up with TRBD1. Looked up from germline, CDR1 is MGHRA and CDR2 is YSYEKL. Trimming removed 3 bases from V and 4 bases from J; junction bases left unmatched: 8. This CDR3 has 15 amino acids. CDR3 in amino acids: CASSQPLTGTYGYTF. The CDR3 DNA follows: TGCGCCAGCAGCCAGCCCTTGACAGGGACCTATGGCTACACCTTC.

This chain uses TRBV29-1 with TRBJ1-3; 7 bases map to TRBD1. The CDR3 spans 14 residues. CDR1 is SQVTM and CDR2 is ANQGSEA in the germline V gene. The V and J ends lost 4 bases and 4 bases, in that order; junction bases with no gene match: 7. Here the CDR3 DNA reads TGCAGCGTTGTGACAGGGACGCAAGGAAACACCATATATTTT. It encodes CSVVTGTQGNTIYF. Together with reference TRBV29-1 and TRBJ1-3, the CDR3 gives the full variable domain: SAVISQKPSRDICQRGTSLTIQCQVDSQVTMMFWYRQQPGQSLTLIATANQGSEATYESGFVIDKFPISRPNLTFSTLTVSNMSPEDSSIYLCSVVTGTQGNTIYFGEGSWLTVV.

The V call is TRBV4-1, the J call TRBJ1-2; D ambiguous. The germline V gene encodes CDR1 MGHRA and CDR2 YSYEKL. The ends were cut back, 2 bases at V and 4 bases at J, with 11 bases in the middle. The CDR3 loop spans 14 amino acids. CDR3 nucleotides: TGCGCCAGCAGCCAAAGGGAGGGTTCCTATGGCTACACCTTC. Its protein product is CASSQREGSYGYTF.

This rearrangement joins TRBV4-1 to TRBJ1-2, with 9 bases that match TRBD1. CDR3 length: 14 residues. Trimming took 0 bases from V and 4 from J; bases not matched to a gene: 0. The germline CDR1 and CDR2 sequences are MGHRA and YSYEKL. The CDR3 loop reads CASSQEDRGYGYTF. The CDR3 bases are TGCGCCAGCAGCCAAGAGGACAGGGGCTATGGCTACACCTTC.

The chain employs TRBV11-3 and TRBJ2-1, with 7 bases lining up with TRBD1. The CDR3 spans 15 residues. The ends lost 5 bases at V and 2 bases at J; junction bases unmatched: 6. Germline assignment: CDR1 SGHNT and CDR2 YENEEA. The CDR3 sequence: CASSRGPEPYNEQFF. The CDR3 region has the DNA TGTGCCAGCAGCAGGGGGCCCGAGCCCTACAATGAGCAGTTCTTC.

This chain connects TRBV29-1 to TRBJ2-2; 7 bases line up with TRBD1. J gave up 0 bases and V 7 bases, and 8 bases lay outside the gene matches. CDR3 length: 15 residues. Germline V gene sequence: CDR1 SQVTM, CDR2 ANQGSEA. CDR3: CSGATGTANTGELFF. The CDR3 region has the DNA TGCAGCGGGGCAACCGGGACAGCGAACACCGGGGAGCTGTTTTTT.

The chain employs TRBV6-6 and TRBJ1-6, with a tentative D call TRBD1 (6 bases). The V end was cut by 0 bases, the J end by 9 bases, with 12 bases between. Looked up from germline, CDR1 is MNHNY and CDR2 is SVGAGI (reference sequence). The CDR3 has 15 amino acids. CDR3 bases: TGTGCCAGCAGTTACTCGGACAGTTTGGGTTCACCCCTCCACTTT. It yields the protein CASSYSDSLGSPLHF.

The rearrangement uses TRBV28 and TRBJ2-1; 9 bases align to TRBD2. Germline trimming cut 5 bases from V and 3 bases from J; bases unmatched to any gene: 8. The CDR3 spans 16 residues. Germline V gene data show CDR1 as MDHEN and CDR2 as SYDVKM. The CDR3 spells CASSGAAGGGYNEQFF. In DNA form, the CDR3 reads TGTGCCAGCAGTGGCGCAGCGGGAGGTGGCTACAATGAGCAGTTCTTC.

This rearrangement joins TRBV14 to TRBJ1-6; no clear D gene. V lost 1 base and J lost 4, with 5 bases in between. CDR3 length equals 14 residues. Per the germline V gene, CDR1 is SGHDN and CDR2 is FVKESK. This CDR3 is CASSQGRYNSPLHF. CDR3 coding DNA: TGTGCCAGCAGCCAAGGGAGGTATAATTCACCCCTCCACTTT.

The chain employs TRBV10-3 and TRBJ2-5; TRBD1 matches 8 bases. The CDR3 runs to 12 residues. The V gene end was trimmed by 10 bases and the J gene end by 1 base; junction bases not matched to a gene: 2. Germline V gene lookup returns CDR1 ENHRY and CDR2 SYGVKD. The CDR3 sequence: CATQGAQETQYF. In nucleotides, the CDR3 is TGTGCCACGCAGGGGGCCCAAGAGACCCAGTACTTC.

The chain combines TRBV5-4 with TRBJ2-1; 14 nucleotides align to TRBD2. The germline gives CDR1 SGHNT, CDR2 YYREEE (reference sequence). V was pared by 4 bases and J by 3 bases, with 6 bases of the junction left unmatched. The CDR3 is 17 residues long. In DNA, the CDR3 is TGTGCCAGCAGCCCCGGGACTAGCGGGAGAGTCTACAATGAGCAGTTCTTC. Translating it yields CASSPGTSGRVYNEQFF.

The chain couples TRBV29-1 to TRBJ2-5; 7 bases match TRBD1. The V and J ends lost 6 bases and 5 bases, in that order; junction bases with no gene match: 9. Germline CDR1 and CDR2: SQVTM and ANQGSEA. The CDR3 covers 13 residues. The CDR3 nucleotides read TGCAGCGTGAGGGACAGCCTAAGGGAGACCCAGTACTTC. Its translation is CSVRDSLRETQYF.

CDR3 sequence: CASSAGTGGYSPLHF. CDR3 coding DNA: TGTGCCAGCAGCGCGGGGACAGGGGGATATTCACCCCTCCACTTT. The gene calls are TRBV4-2 and TRBJ1-6; TRBD1 agrees at 11 bases. The CDR3 is made up of 15 amino acids. The germline V gene encodes CDR1 LGHNA and CDR2 YNFKEQ. The V gene end was trimmed by 5 bases and the J gene end by 8 bases; junction bases not matched to a gene: 5.

CDR3 in amino acids: CASSLDGYSNQPQHF. The CDR3 nucleotides are TGCGCCAGCAGCTTGGACGGTTATAGCAATCAGCCCCAGCATTTT. The rearrangement joins TRBV5-1 to TRBJ1-5; D uncertain. Trimming left V 0 bases short and J 0 bases short, with 7 bases between. This CDR3 has 15 amino acids. Germline V gene sequence: CDR1 SGHRS, CDR2 YFSETQ.

The chain joins TRBV18 to TRBJ2-5, with 9 nucleotides matching TRBD1. There are 21 residues in the CDR3. The ends lost 0 bases at V and 0 bases at J; junction bases unmatched: 17. CDR1 and CDR2 from the germline V gene are KGHSH and LQKENI. CDR3 loop: CASSPPIVRRDRVNNQETQYF. The CDR3 coding sequence is TGTGCCAGCTCACCACCGATCGTTCGGCGGGACAGGGTCAATAACCAAGAGACCCAGTACTTC. Full variable domain (missing parts from reference TRBV18 and TRBJ2-5): NAGVMQNPRHLVRRRGQEARLRCSPMKGHSHVYWYRQLPEEGLKFMVYLQKENIIDESGMPKERFSAEFPKEGPSILRIQQVVRGDSAAYFCASSPPIVRRDRVNNQETQYFGPGTRLLVL.